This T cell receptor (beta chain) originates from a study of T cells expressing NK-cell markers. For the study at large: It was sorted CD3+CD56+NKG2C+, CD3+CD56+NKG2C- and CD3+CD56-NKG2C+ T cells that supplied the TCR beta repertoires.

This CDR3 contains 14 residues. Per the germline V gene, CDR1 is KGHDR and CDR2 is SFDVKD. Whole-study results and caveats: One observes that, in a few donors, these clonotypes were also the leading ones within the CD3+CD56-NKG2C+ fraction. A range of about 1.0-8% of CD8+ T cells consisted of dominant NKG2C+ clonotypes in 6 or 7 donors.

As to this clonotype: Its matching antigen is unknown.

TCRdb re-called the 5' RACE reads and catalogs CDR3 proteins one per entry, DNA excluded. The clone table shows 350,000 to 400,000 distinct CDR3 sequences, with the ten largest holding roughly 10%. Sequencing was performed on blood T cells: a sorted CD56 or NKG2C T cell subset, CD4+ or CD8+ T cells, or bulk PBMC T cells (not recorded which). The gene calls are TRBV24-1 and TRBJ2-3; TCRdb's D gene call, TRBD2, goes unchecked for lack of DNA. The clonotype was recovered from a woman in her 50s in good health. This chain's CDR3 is CATPGTSATDTQYF.